These 10 T cell receptor beta chains originate from one sample sequenced in a study of blood T cell repertoires in COVID-19. TCRdb keeps only in-frame clones here, not all; method: immunoSEQ multiplex PCR. The sample carries 200,000 to 250,000 clones, more than 75% recorded once. Sequencing used peripheral blood. The receptors derive from an older man with acute or convalescent COVID-19.

J is TRBJ1-1 and V is TRBV6-5, with D unclear. The V gene lost 0 bases and the J gene lost 1 base, with 9 bases spanning the gap. Germline V gene data show CDR1 as MNHEY and CDR2 as SVGAGI. The CDR3 is made up of 15 amino acids. The CDR3 protein is CASSYSYSSNTEAFF. In nucleotides, the CDR3 is TGTGCCAGCAGTTACTCGTACAGTTCGAACACTGAAGCTTTCTTT.

This clone showed up just once. V gene TRBV6-2 or TRBV6-3 combines with J gene TRBJ2-2; D gene uncertain. From germline, CDR1 is MNHEY and CDR2 SVGEGT. The CDR3 extends over 11 amino acids. Trimming removed 5 bases at V and 4 bases at J, with 2 bases between. CDR3 bases: TGTGCCAGCAGTCGCACCGGGGAGCTGTTTTTT. Protein: CASSRTGELFF.

The rearrangement uses TRBV18 and TRBJ2-1; tentative D call: TRBD1 (6 bases). V lost 4 bases and J lost 9, with 16 bases in between. CDR1 is KGHSH, CDR2 LQKENI, per germline. The CDR3 covers 14 residues. The CDR3 protein is CASSLPTGHPEQFF. The CDR3 DNA follows: TGTGCCAGCTCACTTCCAACAGGGCACCCTGAGCAGTTCTTC.

The chain recombines TRBV28 with TRBJ2-7; 12 bases are a match to TRBD2. Germline V gene sequence: CDR1 MDHEN, CDR2 SYDVKM. The V and J ends lost 6 bases and 3 bases, in that order; junction bases with no gene match: 6. The CDR3 is 15 amino acids. Here the CDR3 reads CASSAGTSGLYEQYF. CDR3 coding DNA: TGTGCCAGCAGCGCCGGGACTAGCGGGCTCTACGAGCAGTACTTC.

The chain is built from TRBV10-3 and TRBJ2-7, with TRBD2 as a possible D gene (5 bases). V shed 5 bases and J shed 7 bases, with 15 bases lying between them. Germline-derived CDR1 and CDR2 are ENHRY and SYGVKD. The CDR3 contains 13 residues. This chain's CDR3 is CAISYKAPGEQYF. CDR3 in DNA: TGTGCCATCAGTTATAAGGCCCCGGGGGAGCAGTACTTC.

This clone was counted a few times. The rearrangement joins TRBV19 to TRBJ2-1, with 8 nucleotides matching TRBD1. This CDR3 spans 16 amino acids. CDR1 is LNHDA and CDR2 is SQIVND in the germline V gene (reference sequence). V was clipped by 8 bases and J by 0 bases; unmatched bases: 9. The CDR3 here is CASLKQGDGSYNEQFF. The CDR3 coding sequence is TGTGCCAGTCTTAAACAGGGGGATGGCTCCTACAATGAGCAGTTCTTC.

V gene TRBV7-9 combines with J gene TRBJ1-2, with D perhaps TRBD1 (6 bases). V lost 5 bases and J 7 bases, leaving 14 bases between the germline ends. Germline assignment: CDR1 SEHNR and CDR2 FQNEAQ (reference sequence). This CDR3 has 13 amino acids. CDR3 region: CASSQDRMGGYTF. CDR3 DNA sequence: TGTGCCAGCAGCCAAGACAGGATGGGTGGCTACACCTTC.

V and J are TRBV6-5 and TRBJ1-2; D remains unclear. V was clipped by 2 bases and J by 2 bases, with 12 bases between them. This CDR3 region has 15 residues. CDR1 MNHEY and CDR2 SVGAGI come from the germline V gene. CDR3 in DNA: TGTGCCAGCAGTTACGGTTTGCGGTCGAACTATGGCTACACCTTC. Protein product: CASSYGLRSNYGYTF.

This chain connects TRBV6-5 to TRBJ2-6; tentatively, D is TRBD1 (6 bases). Trimming took 6 bases from V and 2 from J, leaving 8 bases between them. Germline V CDR1 and CDR2: MNHEY, SVGAGI. The CDR3 extends over 14 amino acids. The CDR3 protein is CASSEGAGANVLTF. DNA for the CDR3: TGTGCCAGCAGCGAGGGGGCTGGGGCCAACGTCCTGACTTTC.

This chain joins TRBV3-1 (or the pseudogene TRBV3-2) and TRBJ1-6, with 8 bases aligning to TRBD1. The CDR3 sequence is 15 residues long. In germline, CDR1 is LGHDT, CDR2 YNNKEL (reference sequence). The trim removed 2 bases at V and 13 bases at J, leaving 10 bases unmatched. CDR3 nucleotide sequence: TGTGCCAGCAGCCAACGGACAGGGCCTTTTTCTCCCCTCCACTTT. This encodes CASSQRTGPFSPLHF.